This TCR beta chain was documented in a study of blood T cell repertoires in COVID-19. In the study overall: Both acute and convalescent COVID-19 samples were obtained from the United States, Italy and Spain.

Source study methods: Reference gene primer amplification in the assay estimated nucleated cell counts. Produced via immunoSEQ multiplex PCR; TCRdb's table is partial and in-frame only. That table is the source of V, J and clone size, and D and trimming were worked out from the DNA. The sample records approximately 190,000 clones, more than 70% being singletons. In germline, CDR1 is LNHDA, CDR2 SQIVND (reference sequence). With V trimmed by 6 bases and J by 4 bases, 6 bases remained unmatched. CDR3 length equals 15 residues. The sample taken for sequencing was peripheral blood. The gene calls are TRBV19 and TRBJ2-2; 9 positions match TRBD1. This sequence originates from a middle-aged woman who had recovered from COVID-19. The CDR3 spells CASRRGTGFTGELFF. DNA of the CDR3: TGTGCCAGTAGACGCGGGACAGGGTTCACCGGGGAGCTGTTTTTT.